A selection of T cell receptor beta chains follows, all from one sample in a study of T cells of healthy individuals. In TCRdb, the 5' RACE reads were re-called with MiXCR into one record per CDR3 protein. The sample includes about 60,000 distinct CDR3 sequences, about a sixth of them seen just once. All receptors come from a human donor in good health. Each CDR3 is given with its conserved first and last residue. D genes are given only for firm matches. Expanded clones are given a class, and other clones once, few, many or no size at all.

d_call | j_call | v_call | clone_size | cdr3_nt | cdr3_aa
. | TRBJ2-6 | TRBV29-1 | many | TGCAGCGTTACTACCTCTGGGGCCAACGTCCTGACTTTC | CSVTTSGANVLTF
. | TRBJ2-5 | TRBV7-2 | . | TGTGCCAGCAGCGTAGCCCTAACAGACACCCAAGAGACCCAGTACTTC | CASSVALTDTQETQYF
TRBD1 | TRBJ1-6 | TRBV5-1 | many | TGCGCCAGCAGCCGCGACAGGGATTCACCCCTCCACTTT | CASSRDRDSPLHF
. | TRBJ1-5 | TRBV6-1 | . | TGTGCCAGCAGTGAAGGTCAGGGTCTCAATCAGCCCCAGCATTTT | CASSEGQGLNQPQHF
. | TRBJ2-2 | TRBV28 | . | TGTGGGGTCGGCCGGCAGCTCGCGAACACCGGGGAGCTGTTTTTT | CGVGRQLANTGELFF
. | TRBJ1-2 | TRBV6-2/TRBV6-3 | many | TGTGCCAGCAGTCGAGACACCGGGACGGACGACGTATTC | CASSRDTGTDDVF
. | TRBJ2-6 | TRBV19 | . | TGTGCCAGTAGTCCCAATTGGGGCGGGGGGGCCAACGTCCTGACTTTC | CASSPNWGGGANVLTF
. | TRBJ1-6 | TRBV20-1 | . | TGCAGTGCTAGAGTGCGGGAGACAGGAGATTCACCCCTCCACTTT | CSARVRETGDSPLHF
. | TRBJ2-5 | TRBV7-9 | . | TGTGCCAGCGGGGCGGAGACCCAGTACTTC | CASGAETQYF
TRBD1 | TRBJ2-7 | TRBV6-2/TRBV6-3 | . | TGTGGAGACAGGGGAATCCACGAGCAGTACTTC | CGDRGIHEQYF
. | TRBJ1-1 | TRBV7-2 | few | TGTGCCAGCAGCTTATCGGCCAGCCAGTTGTACACTGAAGCTTTCTTT | CASSLSASQLYTEAFF
TRBD2 | TRBJ2-3 | TRBV5-6 | many | TGTGCCAGCAGCTTTTTAGCGGGATCGTTAGATACGCAGTATTTT | CASSFLAGSLDTQYF
. | TRBJ1-1 | TRBV2 | . | TGTGCCAGCTCAGGAAGGGGCTGGAACACTGAAGCTTTCTTT | CASSGRGWNTEAFF
. | TRBJ1-1 | TRBV29-1 | many | TGCAGCGTTGATGTGGCCTCGAACACTGAAGCTTTCTTT | CSVDVASNTEAFF
TRBD1 | TRBJ1-4 | TRBV28 | many | TGTGCCAGCAGTACAGAGCGGGACAGGGGGGAAACTAATGAAAAACTGTTTTTT | CASSTERDRGETNEKLFF
TRBD2 | TRBJ2-1 | TRBV7-2 | . | TGTGCCAGCAGCTTTAGGACTAGTGTGAGCAATGAGCAGTTCTTC | CASSFRTSVSNEQFF
. | TRBJ1-1 | TRBV19 | many | TGTGCCAGTAGTATAGGAGGCTCCGGTCACTACACTGAAGCTTTCTTT | CASSIGGSGHYTEAFF
. | TRBJ2-1 | TRBV9 | many | TGTGCCAGCAGCGTAGGGCCCCTCGGAGGGAGCTCCTACAATGAGCAGTTCTTC | CASSVGPLGGSSYNEQFF
. | TRBJ1-3 | TRBV10-3 | few | TGTGCCATCAGTGAGTCAACAGGTTACCCATCTGGAAACACCATATATTTT | CAISESTGYPSGNTIYF
TRBD2 | TRBJ2-7 | TRBV12-3/TRBV12-4 | few | TGTGCCAGCAGTCAGACTAGCGGGGCCTACGAGCAGTACTTC | CASSQTSGAYEQYF
. | TRBJ1-3 | TRBV5-1 | many | TGCGCCAGCAGACCCGACTCTGGAAACACCATATATTTT | CASRPDSGNTIYF
. | TRBJ2-5 | TRBV7-8 | . | TGTGCCAGCAGCTTAGGATCCCTATCTCGAGAGACCCAGTACTTC | CASSLGSLSRETQYF
. | TRBJ2-7 | TRBV6-5 | few | TGTGCCAGCAGTTACGGAGGACAATCCGGCGAGCAGTACTTC | CASSYGGQSGEQYF
TRBD1 | TRBJ2-3 | TRBV20-1 | few | TGCAGTGCTAGAGAATGGGACAGGGTTGAAGATACGCAGTATTTT | CSAREWDRVEDTQYF
. | TRBJ2-1 | TRBV4-1 | . | TGCGCCAGCAGCCAAGAATATCGAGACAATGAGCAGTTCTTC | CASSQEYRDNEQFF
. | TRBJ1-5 | TRBV11-1 | many | TGTGCCAGCAGCTTAACCCGGGAACTCTATAACAATCAGCCCCAGCATTTT | CASSLTRELYNNQPQHF
TRBD1 | TRBJ1-1 | TRBV20-1 | many | TGCAGTGCCCCGAGGTACGGACAGGGCGCCTTGGAAGCTTTCTTT | CSAPRYGQGALEAFF
. | TRBJ2-2 | TRBV19 | . | TGTGCCAGTAGTATGGGCGGTGTGGTCAGATTCACCGGGGAGCTGTTTTTT | CASSMGGVVRFTGELFF
. | TRBJ2-6 | TRBV29-1 | many | TGCAGCGCTGACGGTCCTTCTGGGGCCAACGTCCTGACTTTC | CSADGPSGANVLTF
TRBD2 | TRBJ2-4 | TRBV18 | many | TGTGCCAGCTCACGAATCGAGGGGACTAGCGGGAGCTCCATTCAGTACTTC | CASSRIEGTSGSSIQYF
. | TRBJ1-1 | TRBV25-1 | . | TGTGCCAGCAGTGAAGGGGGACCACAGCTCAACACTGAAGCTTTCTTT | CASSEGGPQLNTEAFF
. | TRBJ1-5 | TRBV4-3 | many | TGCGCCAGCAGCCAAGCCCATCAACCTAGCAATCAGCCCCAGCATTTT | CASSQAHQPSNQPQHF
TRBD1 | TRBJ2-2 | TRBV20-1 | many | TGCAGTGCTACCCCCGGACAGGGACCTATGAACACCGGGGAGCTGTTTTTT | CSATPGQGPMNTGELFF
. | TRBJ1-4 | TRBV28 | . | TGTGCCAGCAGTTTGGACAGTCCCGGACGGAAACTGTTTTTT | CASSLDSPGRKLFF
. | TRBJ2-5 | TRBV7-9 | . | TGTGCCAGCAGCTTAGGGGACTTTAACAGTCAAGAGACCCAGTACTTC | CASSLGDFNSQETQYF
. | TRBJ2-2 | TRBV9 | . | TGTGCCAGCAGCGTAGGACGGTGGACCGGGGAGCTGTTTTTT | CASSVGRWTGELFF
TRBD1 | TRBJ2-5 | TRBV20-1 | many | TGCAGTGCTCCCGACAGGGGGCAGCGAAAGACCCAGTACTTC | CSAPDRGQRKTQYF
TRBD1 | TRBJ2-1 | TRBV14 | . | TGTGCCAGCAGCCAAGCCCGGGACAGTTCCTACAATGAGCAGTTCTTC | CASSQARDSSYNEQFF
. | TRBJ1-4 | TRBV10-3 | . | TGTGCCATCAGTGAGGCGAGGAGGACAGCAACAACTAATGAAAAACTGTTTTTT | CAISEARRTATTNEKLFF
. | TRBJ2-1 | TRBV4-3 | few | TGCGCCAGCAGCCCTATGGGGACCAATGAGCAGTTCTTC | CASSPMGTNEQFF
. | TRBJ2-3 | TRBV30 | many | TGTGCCTGGAGTGGACGGGCGGCAGATACGCAGTATTTT | CAWSGRAADTQYF
TRBD1 | TRBJ1-6 | TRBV20-1 | . | TGCAGTGCTAGAGACCGGGACAGGCCTAATTCACCCCTCCACTTT | CSARDRDRPNSPLHF
TRBD1 | TRBJ1-1 | TRBV30 | many | TGTGCCTGGCTGGGACAGGGGAACACTGAAGCTTTCTTT | CAWLGQGNTEAFF
. | TRBJ2-3 | TRBV7-2 | few | TGTGCCAGCAGCTTAGAGAGACAACGAGCAGATACGCAGTATTTT | CASSLERQRADTQYF
. | TRBJ1-4 | TRBV2 | . | TGTGCCAGCAGTGTAGAGGACAGTGAAAAACTGTTTTTT | CASSVEDSEKLFF